Below, 22 T cell receptor beta chains from the same sample are listed, as sequenced in a study of T cells in Graves' hyperthyroidism and ophthalmopathy. Amplification yielded TCR beta CDR3 regions, with RNA transcripts as the source. First-round RT-PCR targeting the TCR CDR3 was performed with the HTBI primer set. TCRdb reprocessed the multiplex PCR reads with MiXCR, giving one entry per CDR3 protein. The table includes 650,000 to 700,000 distinct CDR3 sequences, roughly 17% detected once. What was sequenced was blood. The receptors originated from a man aged 50 to 60 with Graves' hyperthyroidism.

This clonotype was seen at least ten times. V is TRBV28 and J is TRBJ2-7; tentatively, D is TRBD1 (5 bases). This CDR3 comprises 14 residues. The germline gives CDR1 MDHEN, CDR2 SYDVKM. Trimming removed 4 bases from V and 3 bases from J, with 13 bases in between. The CDR3 protein is CASSSIWGGYEQYF. DNA for the CDR3: TGTGCCAGCAGTTCCATATGGGGCGGCTACGAGCAGTACTTC. The entire variable domain, with the rest obtained from reference TRBV28 and TRBJ2-7, is as follows: DVKVTQSSRYLVKRTGEKVFLECVQDMDHENMFWYRQDPGLGLRLIYFSYDVKMKEKGDIPEGYSVSREKKERFSLILESASTNQTSMYLCASSSIWGGYEQYFGPGTRLTVT.

This sequence joins TRBV19 and TRBJ1-6; perhaps TRBD1 as D (5 bases). The CDR3 contains 15 residues. V gave up 6 bases and J gave up 11 bases, with 20 bases separating them. Germline V lookup: CDR1 LNHDA, CDR2 SQIVND (reference sequence). CDR3 protein: CASRPGGPSMPPLHF. Written as DNA, the CDR3 is TGTGCCAGTAGGCCCGGGGGACCCTCAATGCCACCCCTCCACTTT.

In its sample, this clonotype was seen a few times. The V and J genes are TRBV25-1 and TRBJ1-3; 7 bases map to TRBD1. Trimming removed 7 bases from V and 8 bases from J; junction bases left unmatched: 8. This CDR3 comprises 13 residues. The germline V gene encodes CDR1 MGHDK and CDR2 SYGVNS. The CDR3 sequence: CASIRQGEHTIYF. DNA of the CDR3: TGTGCCAGCATTCGACAGGGAGAACACACCATATATTTT.

This clonotype was counted only a few times. The rearrangement links TRBV3-1 to TRBJ2-7; TRBD2 matches 7 bases. The CDR3 covers 14 residues. From germline, CDR1 is LGHDT and CDR2 YNNKEL (reference sequence). The junction had 6 bases not matched to a gene; V was cut back by 1 base and J by 6 bases. The CDR3 reads CASSQGVTSSEQYF. The CDR3 DNA reads TGTGCCAGCAGCCAAGGAGTGACTAGCAGCGAGCAGTACTTC.

Notes on this clonotype: This may be a read error: a much more frequent sequence differs by one nucleotide. The chain has TRBV2 and TRBJ2-7, with TRBD1 matching over 8 bases. Germline V gene sequence: CDR1 SNHLY, CDR2 FYNNEI. This CDR3 has 14 amino acids. The CDR3 nucleotides read TGTGCCAGCAGCGGACAGGGCCTTTCTTACGAGCGGTACTTC. Its protein is CASSGQGLSYERYF.

This clonotype was counted at least ten times. The chain recombines TRBV28 with TRBJ1-1; 9 positions match TRBD1. V lost 4 bases to trimming and J lost 4 bases; unmatched junction nucleotides: 7. The CDR3 spans 15 residues. Germline V gene sequence: CDR1 MDHEN, CDR2 SYDVKM. The CDR3 reads CASSSYRGPGTEAFF. The CDR3 bases are TGTGCCAGCAGTTCCTACAGGGGGCCGGGCACTGAAGCTTTCTTT.

This clonotype was found many times. The V and J genes are TRBV6-1 and TRBJ1-1; perhaps TRBD1 as D (5 bases). The V gene lost 3 bases and the J gene lost 7 bases, with 9 bases spanning the gap. This CDR3 is 12 amino acids long. Germline-derived CDR1 and CDR2 are MNHNS and SASEGT. The CDR3 sequence: CASSDGGLEAFF. The CDR3, as DNA: TGTGCCAGCAGTGACGGGGGTCTTGAAGCTTTCTTT.

This clonotype has at least ten counts. The chain uses TRBV29-1 and TRBJ2-6, with D possibly TRBD1 on 5 matching bases. V was clipped by 7 bases and J by 2 bases, with 12 bases between them. The CDR3 loop spans 14 amino acids. CDR1 and CDR2 from the germline V gene are SQVTM and ANQGSEA. Written as DNA, the CDR3 is TGCAGCGCCGGAACAGGAGCTGGGGCCAACGTCCTGACTTTC. This codes for CSAGTGAGANVLTF.

The table lists this clonotype with many counts. The rearrangement joins TRBV6-1 to TRBJ2-5; 10 bases line up with TRBD1. CDR3 length equals 14 residues. Germline CDR1 and CDR2: MNHNS and SASEGT. The V and J ends lost 8 bases and 5 bases, in that order; junction bases with no gene match: 8. The DNA for the CDR3 is TGTGCCAGCCACGGGGACAGGGGAATGGAGACCCAGTACTTC. Translated: CASHGDRGMETQYF.

The chain couples TRBV9 to TRBJ2-3; TRBD2 matches 7 bases. The CDR3 length is 15 residues. Germline lookup yields CDR1 SGDLS and CDR2 YYNGEE. V lost 0 bases to trimming and J lost 4 bases; unmatched junction nucleotides: 5. The CDR3 loop is CASSVEAGVPDTQYF. The DNA for the CDR3 is TGTGCCAGCAGCGTAGAGGCGGGAGTGCCAGATACGCAGTATTTT.

The table lists this clonotype with many counts. The V gene is TRBV27, the J gene TRBJ2-5; 8 bases are shared with TRBD1. The J segment lost 4 bases and the V segment lost 3 bases, leaving 7 bases of the junction unmatched. This CDR3 has 15 amino acids. Looked up from germline, CDR1 is MNHEY and CDR2 is SMNVEV (reference sequence). Here the CDR3 reads CASSFSDRGRETQYF. The CDR3 DNA reads as TGTGCCAGCAGTTTCTCCGACAGGGGTCGAGAGACCCAGTACTTC.

The genes are TRBV28 and TRBJ1-3, with unresolved D. The CDR3 runs to 11 residues. Germline-derived CDR1 and CDR2 are MDHEN and SYDVKM. The V and J ends lost 6 bases and 6 bases respectively, with 6 bases between them. DNA for the CDR3: TGTGCCAGCAGGTTGAAAAACACCATATATTTT. Its translation: CASRLKNTIYF.

This chain connects TRBV5-1 to TRBJ2-5, with D unclear. The CDR3 covers 14 residues. Per the germline V gene, CDR1 is SGHRS and CDR2 is YFSETQ. The ends were cut back, 3 bases at V and 1 base at J, with 10 bases in the middle. The CDR3 nucleotides read TGCGCCAGCAGCTCGTGGACCGTCCAAGAGACCCAGTACTTC. Protein product: CASSSWTVQETQYF.

The chain couples TRBV14 to TRBJ1-1; possible D gene TRBD1, 6 bases. In germline, CDR1 is SGHDN, CDR2 FVKESK. The CDR3 is 12 amino acids. Deletions cut 2 bases from V and 10 bases from J, with 11 bases between. CDR3 sequence reads: CASSQITGRAFF. In DNA form, the CDR3 reads TGTGCCAGCAGCCAAATCACAGGGAGAGCTTTCTTT. Full variable domain (rest looked up from reference TRBV14 and TRBJ1-1): EAGVTQFPSHSVIEKGQTVTLRCDPISGHDNLYWYRRVMGKEIKFLLHFVKESKQDESGMPNNRFLAERTGGTYSTLKVQPAELEDSGVYFCASSQITGRAFFGQGTRLTVV.

This clonotype was picked up many times. The rearrangement joins TRBV15 to TRBJ2-2, with TRBD2 matching over 12 bases. In germline, CDR1 is LNHNV, CDR2 YYDKDF (reference sequence). The CDR3 spans 16 residues. The J segment lost 4 bases and the V segment lost 4 bases, leaving 4 bases of the junction unmatched. The CDR3 spells CATSTRLAGATGELFF. The CDR3 region has the DNA TGTGCCACCAGCACCCGACTAGCGGGAGCCACCGGGGAGCTGTTTTTT.

This clonotype was seen at least ten times. The genes are TRBV12-3 or TRBV12-4 and TRBJ1-1, with TRBD1 matching 8 bases. Trimming cost V 4 bases and J 0 bases; bases outside gene matches: 4. This CDR3 spans 15 amino acids. The CDR3 loop reads CASSYTGGLNTEAFF. CDR3 nucleotide sequence: TGTGCCAGCAGTTATACAGGGGGTTTGAACACTGAAGCTTTCTTT.

The sample holds many counts of this clonotype. V is TRBV6-1 and J is TRBJ2-7; D gene ambiguous. The CDR3 spans 14 residues. The germline CDR1 and CDR2 sequences are MNHNS and SASEGT. V lost 4 bases, J lost 0 bases, and 10 bases lay in between. The CDR3 DNA is TGTGCCAGCAGTGTAGGCCAAACCTCCTACGAGCAGTACTTC. Translation gives CASSVGQTSYEQYF.

This clonotype was seen a handful of times. V gene TRBV6-2 or TRBV6-3 combines with J gene TRBJ2-5; no firm D call. Deletions cut 2 bases from V and 12 bases from J, with 13 bases between. The CDR3 consists of 12 residues. Germline loops: CDR1 MNHEY, CDR2 SVGEGT. The CDR3 here is CASSYTGQAKYF. For the CDR3, the DNA is TGTGCCAGCAGTTACACCGGCCAGGCGAAGTACTTC.

This clonotype showed up many times. V usage is TRBV10-3 and J usage is TRBJ2-7; 10 nucleotides line up with TRBD2. The germline gives CDR1 ENHRY, CDR2 SYGVKD. There are 13 residues in the CDR3. With V trimmed by 7 bases and J by 5 bases, 5 bases remained unmatched. The chain's CDR3 is CAIKGLAGDEQYF. Here the CDR3 DNA reads TGTGCCATCAAAGGCCTAGCGGGAGACGAGCAGTACTTC.

In its sample, this clonotype was seen a few times. The genes are TRBV9 and TRBJ2-7, with 12 bases fitting TRBD2. The CDR3 has 17 amino acids. The germline V gene has CDR1 SGDLS and CDR2 YYNGEE. The J segment lost 0 bases and the V segment lost 1 base, leaving 5 bases of the junction unmatched. Here the CDR3 reads CASSVKASGRGSYEQYF. CDR3 DNA: TGTGCCAGCAGCGTAAAGGCTAGCGGGAGGGGCTCCTACGAGCAGTACTTC.

This clonotype has ten or more counts. This chain joins TRBV28 and TRBJ1-2; 9 positions match TRBD1. Trimming cost V 6 bases and J 2 bases; bases outside gene matches: 13. This CDR3 comprises 17 residues. Germline V gene data show CDR1 as MDHEN and CDR2 as SYDVKM. In nucleotides, the CDR3 is TGTGCCAGCAGCGGCTGGAGGGACAGGGTTCCCAACTATGGCTACACCTTC. Protein sequence: CASSGWRDRVPNYGYTF.

The V and J genes are TRBV3-1 and TRBJ2-5; D tentatively fits TRBD1 or TRBD2 (5 bases each). V was shortened by 3 bases and J by 1 base, with 12 bases between the two germline ends. CDR3 length equals 15 residues. Germline CDR1 is LGHDT and CDR2 is YNNKEL (reference sequence). The CDR3 coding sequence is TGTGCCAGCAGCCATCACGGGACGCCCCAAGAGACCCAGTACTTC. It is translated as CASSHHGTPQETQYF.